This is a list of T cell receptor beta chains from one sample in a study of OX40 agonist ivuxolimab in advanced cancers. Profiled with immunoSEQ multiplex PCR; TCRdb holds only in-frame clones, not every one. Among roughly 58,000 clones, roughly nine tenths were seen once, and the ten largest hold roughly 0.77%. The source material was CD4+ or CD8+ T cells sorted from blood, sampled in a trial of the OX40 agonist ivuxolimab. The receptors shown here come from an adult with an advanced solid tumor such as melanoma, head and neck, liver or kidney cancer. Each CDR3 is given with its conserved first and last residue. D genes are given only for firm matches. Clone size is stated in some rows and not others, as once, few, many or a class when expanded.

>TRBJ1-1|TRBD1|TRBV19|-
TGTGCCAGTAACCCAGACAGGGTTACCCAGTATGGGGCTTTCTTT
CASNPDRVTQYGAFF
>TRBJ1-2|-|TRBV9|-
TGTGCCAGCAGCGCGTCGGACGGATATGGCTACACCTTC
CASSASDGYGYTF
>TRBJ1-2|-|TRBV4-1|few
TGCGCCAGCAGCCAAGATCAGGCCCTAGGTCGGGGCTACACCTTC
CASSQDQALGRGYTF
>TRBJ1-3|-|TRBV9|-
TGTGCCAGCAGCGTAGAGATGGCTGGAAACACCATATATTTT
CASSVEMAGNTIYF
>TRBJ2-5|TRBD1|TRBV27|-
TGTGCCAGCAGTTCGGCACAGGGGGAGACCCAGTACTTC
CASSSAQGETQYF
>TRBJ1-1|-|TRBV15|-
TGTGCCACCAGCAGAGAGACCGGGGGGAGGCCTGAAGCTTTCTTT
CATSRETGGRPEAFF
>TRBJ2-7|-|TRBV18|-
TGTGCCAGCTCAGGCACAGGAGGGGGGGAGCAGTACTTC
CASSGTGGGEQYF
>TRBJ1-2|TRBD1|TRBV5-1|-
TGCGCCAGCAGCGCTCGGACAGGCCGGGTAGGAGGCTACACCTTC
CASSARTGRVGGYTF
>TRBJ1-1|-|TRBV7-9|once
TGTGCCAGCAGCTTAACGACACCTGAAGCTTTCTTT
CASSLTTPEAFF
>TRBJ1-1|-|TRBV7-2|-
TGTGCCAGCAGCTCCCACCTGCGGACTGAAGCTTTCTTT
CASSSHLRTEAFF
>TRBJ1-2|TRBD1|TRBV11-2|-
TGTGCCAGCAGCTTAGATAGGACAGGGCAAGGCTACACCTTC
CASSLDRTGQGYTF
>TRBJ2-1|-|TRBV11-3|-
TGTGCCAGCAGCTTAGAGGGGGAGCGGAGGAATGAGCAGTTCTTC
CASSLEGERRNEQFF
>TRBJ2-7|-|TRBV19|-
TGTGCCAGTACCCCCAGGGGGGGTTCCCCCTACGAGCAGTACTTC
CASTPRGGSPYEQYF
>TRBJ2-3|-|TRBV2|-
TGTGCCAGCAGGCAGGACCGACCTGGGGGCGATACGCAGTATTTT
CASRQDRPGGDTQYF
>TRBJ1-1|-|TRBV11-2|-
TGTGCCAGCAGCCTAGGTCCGGAAATGAACACTGAAGCTTTCTTT
CASSLGPEMNTEAFF
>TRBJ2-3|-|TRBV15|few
TGTGCCACCAGCAGAGATCTGGGGCACACAGATACGCAGTATTTT
CATSRDLGHTDTQYF
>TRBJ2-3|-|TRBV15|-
TGTGCCACCAGCGGCGACAGTGCCGTAAGGGATACGCAGTATTTT
CATSGDSAVRDTQYF
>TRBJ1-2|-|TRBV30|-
TGTGCCTGGAGTAGCAGGCGCGGCTACACCTTC
CAWSSRRGYTF
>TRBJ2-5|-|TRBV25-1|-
TGTGCCAGCAGTGAACAGGTCCAAGAGACCCAGTACTTC
CASSEQVQETQYF
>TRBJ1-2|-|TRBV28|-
TGTGCCAGCAGCACCGGGACACAGGGACTATTTTATGGCTACACCTTC
CASSTGTQGLFYGYTF
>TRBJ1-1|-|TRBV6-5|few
TGTGCCAGCAGTGCCGGACCGTCGATGGCTGAAGCTTTCTTT
CASSAGPSMAEAFF
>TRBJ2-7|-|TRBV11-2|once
TGTGCCAGCAGCCTTGGTCCTTCCTACGAGCAGTACTTC
CASSLGPSYEQYF
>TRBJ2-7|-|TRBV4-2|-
TGTGCCAGCAGCCAAGATATAGGGGGTGAGCAGTACTTC
CASSQDIGGEQYF
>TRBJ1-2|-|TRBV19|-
TGTGCCAGTTCACAGAACACGGGCTATGGCTACACCTTC
CASSQNTGYGYTF
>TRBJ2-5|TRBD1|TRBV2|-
TGTGCCAGCAGTGGACAGGGGGATGAGACCCAGTACTTC
CASSGQGDETQYF
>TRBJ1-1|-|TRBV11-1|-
TGTGCCAGCAGCCCTTGGGCCGCCCGTAGGAACACTGAAGCTTTCTTT
CASSPWAARRNTEAFF
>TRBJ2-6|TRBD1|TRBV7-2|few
TGTGCCAGCAGCTTAGGACAGGGGGCGCGTGGGGCCAACGTCCTGACTTTC
CASSLGQGARGANVLTF
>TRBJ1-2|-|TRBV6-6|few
TGTGCCAGCAGTCAGGGTTGGGTCTATGGCTACACCTTC
CASSQGWVYGYTF
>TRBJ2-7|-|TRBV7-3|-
TGTGCCAGCAGCTTAGCAGGGGACTACGAGCAGTACTTC
CASSLAGDYEQYF
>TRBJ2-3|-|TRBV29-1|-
TGCAGCGTTGAGCGGGGTAGCACAGATACGCAGTATTTT
CSVERGSTDTQYF
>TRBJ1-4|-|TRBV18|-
TGTGCCAGCTCACGGGCCAGGGATGAAAAACTGTTTTTT
CASSRARDEKLFF
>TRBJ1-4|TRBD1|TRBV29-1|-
TGCAGCGCCATGACAGGGATTGCTAATGAAAAACTGTTTTTT
CSAMTGIANEKLFF
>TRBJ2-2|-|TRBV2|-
TGTGCCAACAAACGGGACACGAGCACCGGGGAGCTGTTTTTT
CANKRDTSTGELFF
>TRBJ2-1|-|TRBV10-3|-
TGTGCCATCAAGTCAGACGGGAATGAGCAGTTCTTC
CAIKSDGNEQFF
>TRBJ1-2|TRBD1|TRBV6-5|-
TGTGCCAGCAGTTACCTACCGACAGGGGGACACTATGGCTACACCTTC
CASSYLPTGGHYGYTF
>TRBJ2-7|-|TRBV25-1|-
TGTGCCAGCAGCCGGGACCCACCCTACGAGCAGTACTTC
CASSRDPPYEQYF
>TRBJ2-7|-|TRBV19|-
TGTGCCAGTAGGGACCTGGGCCAGAATTCCTACGAGCAGTACTTC
CASRDLGQNSYEQYF
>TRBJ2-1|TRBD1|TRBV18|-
TGTGCCAGCTCCACCCGTGGGACAGGGGGTGGTAATGAGCAGTTCTTC
CASSTRGTGGGNEQFF
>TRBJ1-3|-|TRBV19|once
TGTGCCAGTAGTACCCACAGGGTGCGCGGAAACACCATATATTTT
CASSTHRVRGNTIYF
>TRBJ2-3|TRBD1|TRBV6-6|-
TGTGCCAGCAGCGGGGGACAGGGGACCACAGATACGCAGTATTTT
CASSGGQGTTDTQYF
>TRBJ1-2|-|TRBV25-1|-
TGTGCCAGCAATGGGGTAGGGGGCTACACCTTC
CASNGVGGYTF
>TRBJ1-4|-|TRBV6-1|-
TGTGCCAGCAGTGGCTGGACCGATGAAAAACTGTTTTTT
CASSGWTDEKLFF
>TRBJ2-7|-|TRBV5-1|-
TGCGCCAGCAGCTTCTCCGGGACACACTACGAGCAGTACTTC
CASSFSGTHYEQYF
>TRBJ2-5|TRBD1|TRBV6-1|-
TGTGCCAGCAGTGAATGGACAGGGGGCAGCGAGACCCAGTACTTC
CASSEWTGGSETQYF
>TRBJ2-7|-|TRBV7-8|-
TGTGCCAGCAGCTCCCGGGTGGGCTCCTACGAGCAGTACTTC
CASSSRVGSYEQYF
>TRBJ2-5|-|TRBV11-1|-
TGTGCCAGCAGCTTAGAATGGGAGACCCAGTACTTC
CASSLEWETQYF
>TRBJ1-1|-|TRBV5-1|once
TGCGCCAGCAGCTTTAATGGGAACACTGAAGCTTTCTTT
CASSFNGNTEAFF
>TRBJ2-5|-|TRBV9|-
TGTGCCAGCAGCGTAGGTAGCGTCAGCCTGGAGACCCAGTACTTC
CASSVGSVSLETQYF
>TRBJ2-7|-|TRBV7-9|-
TGTGCCAGCAGCTCCCAGGGCTACGAGCAGTACTTC
CASSSQGYEQYF
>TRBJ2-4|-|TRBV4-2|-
TGTGCCAGCAGCCAAGACCCGAGAGACATTCAGTACTTC
CASSQDPRDIQYF
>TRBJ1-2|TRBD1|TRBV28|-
TGTGCCAGCAATCCCCCGGGACAGGTTTATGGCTACACCTTC
CASNPPGQVYGYTF
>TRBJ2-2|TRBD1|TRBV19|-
TGTGCCAGTAGTCCGGGACAGGGGAACACCGGGGAGCTGTTTTTT
CASSPGQGNTGELFF
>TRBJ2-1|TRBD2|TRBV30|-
TGTGCCTGGAGTTCGGGACTAGCGGGAGCCTCGGGGAATGAGCAGTTCTTC
CAWSSGLAGASGNEQFF